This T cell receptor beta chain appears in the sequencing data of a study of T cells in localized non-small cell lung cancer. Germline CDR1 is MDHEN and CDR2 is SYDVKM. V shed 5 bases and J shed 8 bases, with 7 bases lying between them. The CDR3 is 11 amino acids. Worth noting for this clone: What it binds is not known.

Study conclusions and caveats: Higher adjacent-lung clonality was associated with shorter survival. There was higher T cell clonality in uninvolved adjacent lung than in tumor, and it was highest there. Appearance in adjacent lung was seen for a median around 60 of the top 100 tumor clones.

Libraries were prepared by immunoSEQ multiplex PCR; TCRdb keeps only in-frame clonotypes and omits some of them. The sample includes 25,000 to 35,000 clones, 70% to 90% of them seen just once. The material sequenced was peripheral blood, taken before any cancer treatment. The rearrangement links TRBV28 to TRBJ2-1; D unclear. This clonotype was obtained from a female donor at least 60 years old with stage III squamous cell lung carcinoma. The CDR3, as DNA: TGTGCCAGCAGTGAAGAGGATGAGCAGTTCTTC. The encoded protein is CASSEEDEQFF. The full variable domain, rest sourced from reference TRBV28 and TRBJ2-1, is DVKVTQSSRYLVKRTGEKVFLECVQDMDHENMFWYRQDPGLGLRLIYFSYDVKMKEKGDIPEGYSVSREKKERFSLILESASTNQTSMYLCASSEEDEQFFGPGTRLTVL.